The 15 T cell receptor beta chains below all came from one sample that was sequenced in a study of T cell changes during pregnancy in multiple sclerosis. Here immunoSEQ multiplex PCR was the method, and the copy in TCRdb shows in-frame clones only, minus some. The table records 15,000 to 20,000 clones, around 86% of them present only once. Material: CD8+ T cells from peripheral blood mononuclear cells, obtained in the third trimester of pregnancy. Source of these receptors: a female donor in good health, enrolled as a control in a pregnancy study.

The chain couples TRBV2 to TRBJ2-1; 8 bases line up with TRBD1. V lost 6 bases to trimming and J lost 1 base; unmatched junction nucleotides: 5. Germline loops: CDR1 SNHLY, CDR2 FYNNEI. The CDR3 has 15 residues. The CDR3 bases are TGTGCCAGCAGGATGACAGGGGAATCCTACAATGAGCAGTTCTTC. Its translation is CASRMTGESYNEQFF.

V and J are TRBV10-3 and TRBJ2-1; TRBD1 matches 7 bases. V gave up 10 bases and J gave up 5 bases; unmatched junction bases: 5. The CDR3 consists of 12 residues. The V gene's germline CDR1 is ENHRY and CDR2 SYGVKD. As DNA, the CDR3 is TGTGCCACCCAAGACAGGGACAATGAGCAGTTCTTC. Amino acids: CATQDRDNEQFF.

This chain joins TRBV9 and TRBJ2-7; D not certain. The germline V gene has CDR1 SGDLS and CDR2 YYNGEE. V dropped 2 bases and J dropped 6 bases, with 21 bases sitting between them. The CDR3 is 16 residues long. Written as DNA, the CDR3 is TGTGCCAGCAGCGTTAGCCCTTGCACAACTTACTGCGAGCAGTACTTC. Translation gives CASSVSPCTTYCEQYF.

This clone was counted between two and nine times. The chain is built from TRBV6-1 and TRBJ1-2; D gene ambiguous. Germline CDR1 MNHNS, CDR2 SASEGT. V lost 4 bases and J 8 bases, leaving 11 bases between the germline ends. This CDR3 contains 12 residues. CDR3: CASSGSERGYTF. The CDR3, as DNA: TGTGCCAGCAGTGGCAGCGAGCGGGGCTACACCTTC.

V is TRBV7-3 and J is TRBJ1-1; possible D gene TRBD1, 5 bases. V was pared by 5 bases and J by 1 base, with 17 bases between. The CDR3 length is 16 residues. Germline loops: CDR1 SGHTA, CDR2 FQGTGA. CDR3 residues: CASSVYPSGQNTEAFF. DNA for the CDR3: TGTGCCAGCAGCGTATATCCTAGCGGACAGAACACTGAAGCTTTCTTT.

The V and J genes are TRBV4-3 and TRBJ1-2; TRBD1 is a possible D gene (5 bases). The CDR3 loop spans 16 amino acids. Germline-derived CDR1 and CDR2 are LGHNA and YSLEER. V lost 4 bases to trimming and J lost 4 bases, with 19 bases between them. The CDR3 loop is CASSRWVGVPFYGYTF. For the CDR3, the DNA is TGCGCCAGCAGCCGCTGGGTAGGGGTCCCGTTCTATGGCTACACCTTC.

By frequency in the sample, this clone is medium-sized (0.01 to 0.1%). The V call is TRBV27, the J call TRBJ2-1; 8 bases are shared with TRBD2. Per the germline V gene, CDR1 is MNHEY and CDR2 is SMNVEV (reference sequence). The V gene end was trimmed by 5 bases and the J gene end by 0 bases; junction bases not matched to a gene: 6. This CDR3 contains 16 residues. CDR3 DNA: TGTGCCAGCAGTCCACCGGGGGGGAGCTCCTACAATGAGCAGTTCTTC. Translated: CASSPPGGSSYNEQFF.

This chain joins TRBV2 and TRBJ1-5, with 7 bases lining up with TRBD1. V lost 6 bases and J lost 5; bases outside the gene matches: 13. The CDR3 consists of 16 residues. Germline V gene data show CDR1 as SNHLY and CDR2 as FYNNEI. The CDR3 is CASSNHGQVGDQPQHF. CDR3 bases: TGTGCCAGCAGCAACCACGGACAGGTCGGTGATCAGCCCCAGCATTTT.

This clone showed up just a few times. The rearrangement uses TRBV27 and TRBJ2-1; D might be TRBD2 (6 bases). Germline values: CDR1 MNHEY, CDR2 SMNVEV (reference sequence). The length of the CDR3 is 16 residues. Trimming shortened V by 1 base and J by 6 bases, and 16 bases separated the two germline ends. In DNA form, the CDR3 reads TGTGCCAGCAGTTTATTTGGGAGGATAAGGGGCAATGAGCAGTTCTTC. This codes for CASSLFGRIRGNEQFF.

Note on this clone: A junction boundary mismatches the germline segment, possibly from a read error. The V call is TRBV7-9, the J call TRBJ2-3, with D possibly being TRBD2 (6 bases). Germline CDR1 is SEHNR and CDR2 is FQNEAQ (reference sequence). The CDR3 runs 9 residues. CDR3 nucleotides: TGTGCCCAGTCGCGGGGATGCGATTTT. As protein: CAQSRGCDF. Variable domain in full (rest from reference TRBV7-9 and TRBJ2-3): DTGVSQNPRHKITKRGQNVTFRCDPISEHNRLYWYRQTLGQGPEFLTYFQNEAQLEKSRLLSDRFSAERPKGSFSTLEIQRTEQGDSAMYLCAQSRGCDFGPGTRLTVL.

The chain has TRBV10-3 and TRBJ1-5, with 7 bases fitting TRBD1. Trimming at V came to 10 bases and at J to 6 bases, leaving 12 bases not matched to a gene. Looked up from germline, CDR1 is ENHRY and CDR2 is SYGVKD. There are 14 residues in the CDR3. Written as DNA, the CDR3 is TGTGCCACTGGCGGTGGACAGGACGGTCAGCCCCAGCATTTT. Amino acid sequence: CATGGGQDGQPQHF.

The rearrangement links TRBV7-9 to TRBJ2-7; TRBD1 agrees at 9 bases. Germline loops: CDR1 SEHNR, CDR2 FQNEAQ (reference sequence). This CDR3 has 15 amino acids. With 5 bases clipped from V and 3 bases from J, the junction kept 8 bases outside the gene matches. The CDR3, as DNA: TGTGCCAGCAGCCGACCCGGGACAGGGAACTACGAGCAGTACTTC. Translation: CASSRPGTGNYEQYF.

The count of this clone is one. CDR3 in amino acids: CASSPPEDRGFQPQHF. The CDR3 bases are TGTGCCAGCTCACCACCTGAGGACAGGGGGTTTCAGCCCCAGCATTTT. The rearrangement links TRBV18 to TRBJ1-5; 10 bases agree with TRBD1. The CDR3 runs 16 residues. Germline-derived CDR1 and CDR2 are KGHSH and LQKENI. V lost 0 bases to trimming and J lost 6 bases; unmatched junction nucleotides: 5.

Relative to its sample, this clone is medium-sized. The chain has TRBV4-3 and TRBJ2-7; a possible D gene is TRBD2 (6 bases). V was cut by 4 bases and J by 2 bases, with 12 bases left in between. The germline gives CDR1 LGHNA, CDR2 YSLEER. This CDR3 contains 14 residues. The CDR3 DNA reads TGCGCCAGCAGCCCGGGACTCGCAACCTACGAGCAGTACTTC. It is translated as CASSPGLATYEQYF.

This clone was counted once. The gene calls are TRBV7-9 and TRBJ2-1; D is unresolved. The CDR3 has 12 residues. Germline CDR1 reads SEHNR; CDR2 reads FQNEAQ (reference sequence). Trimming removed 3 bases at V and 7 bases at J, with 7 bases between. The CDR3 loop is CASSFFGNEQFF. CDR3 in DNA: TGTGCCAGCAGCTTCTTCGGTAATGAGCAGTTCTTC. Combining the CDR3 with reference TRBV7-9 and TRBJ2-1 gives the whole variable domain DTGVSQNPRHKITKRGQNVTFRCDPISEHNRLYWYRQTLGQGPEFLTYFQNEAQLEKSRLLSDRFSAERPKGSFSTLEIQRTEQGDSAMYLCASSFFGNEQFFGPGTRLTVL.